This T cell receptor beta chain is drawn from a study of vaccination and CD4 T cells after COVID-19. Whole-study context: Recovered-phase convalescent patients showed SARS-CoV-2 positivity by nasal swab PCR; roughly ten were mild, one severe. Stimuli were overlapping spike peptide pools of SARS-CoV-2 and three common cold coronaviruses (HCoV-NL63, HCoV-OC43, HCoV-229E).

Described treatment: approximately 10-day PBMC culture with coronavirus spike peptide pools or control peptides (ViraFEST assay). V shed 6 bases and J 2 bases; nucleotides not matched to a gene: 9. The CDR3 runs to 15 residues. Sequencing of cultured CD4+ T cell DNA used the Oncomine TCR Beta short-read assay. TCRdb reprocessed the PCR reads via MiXCR and lists one record per CDR3 protein. Counted here are almost 15,000 distinct CDR3 sequences, 53% occurring once; the ten biggest clones make up over 3.5%. A few counts support this clonotype. Its antigen remains unknown. This chain joins TRBV12-3 or TRBV12-4 and TRBJ1-2; 7 nucleotides match TRBD1. The source of this sequence is a human donor who had recovered from COVID-19. The sample was CD4+ T cells from blood, cultured in vitro, taken before SARS-CoV-2 vaccination. The CDR3 loop reads CASSPTMTGNYGYTF. The CDR3 DNA reads as TGTGCCAGCAGCCCCACAATGACAGGGAACTATGGCTACACCTTC.